Listed below are T cell receptor beta chains from one sample, sequenced in a study of blood T cell repertoires in COVID-19. Libraries were prepared by immunoSEQ multiplex PCR; TCRdb keeps only in-frame clonotypes and omits some of them. The sample holds 360,000 or so clones, 87% seen once. Sequenced sample: PBMCs or T cells enriched from blood (not recorded which). The receptor set was obtained from a woman between 25 and 40 years old who had recovered from COVID-19. The CDR3 runs from the conserved cysteine through the conserved F or W. Each record gives: V gene, J gene, D gene, clone size, CDR3 DNA, CDR3 protein. D genes are given only for firm matches. The size field is filled for only some rows; it gives once, few, many or a size class.

V gene: TRBV27; J gene: TRBJ2-2; D gene: TRBD2; clone size: -; CDR3 DNA: TGTGCCAGCAGTCCCATCCGGGGGGGGGACACCGGGGAGCTGTTTTTT; CDR3 protein: CASSPIRGGDTGELFF
V gene: TRBV28; J gene: TRBJ1-2; D gene: TRBD1; clone size: once; CDR3 DNA: TGTGCCAGCAGTACCGGGACAGGGGTCATCTATGGCTACACCTTC; CDR3 protein: CASSTGTGVIYGYTF
V gene: TRBV7-9; J gene: TRBJ2-7; D gene: -; clone size: -; CDR3 DNA: TGTGCCAGCAGCTTAGTTGACAGCTACGAGCAGTACTTC; CDR3 protein: CASSLVDSYEQYF
V gene: TRBV2; J gene: TRBJ1-1; D gene: -; clone size: -; CDR3 DNA: TGTGCCAGCAGTTATTACACTGAAGCTTTCTTT; CDR3 protein: CASSYYTEAFF
V gene: TRBV4-1; J gene: TRBJ2-2; D gene: TRBD2; clone size: few; CDR3 DNA: TGCGCCAGCAGCCAAGGTCCGGGAGGGGCGTACACCGGGGAGCTGTTTTTT; CDR3 protein: CASSQGPGGAYTGELFF
V gene: TRBV5-1; J gene: TRBJ2-3; D gene: TRBD1; clone size: once; CDR3 DNA: TGCGCCAGCAGGGCGACAGGGTCAAAGACAGATACGCAGTATTTT; CDR3 protein: CASRATGSKTDTQYF
V gene: TRBV19; J gene: TRBJ1-5; D gene: -; clone size: -; CDR3 DNA: TGTGCCAGCCACGAGCGCAATCAGCCCCAGCATTTT; CDR3 protein: CASHERNQPQHF
V gene: TRBV6-5; J gene: TRBJ2-7; D gene: -; clone size: -; CDR3 DNA: TGTGCCAGCCCGGGGCTAGCGTTCGACGAGCAGTACTTC; CDR3 protein: CASPGLAFDEQYF
V gene: TRBV28; J gene: TRBJ2-5; D gene: TRBD2; clone size: -; CDR3 DNA: TGTGCCAGCAGTAGCCCGACTAGCGGATACCAAGAGACCCAGTACTTC; CDR3 protein: CASSSPTSGYQETQYF
V gene: TRBV7-9; J gene: TRBJ2-7; D gene: TRBD1; clone size: few; CDR3 DNA: TGTGCCAGCAGCTTTCGGACAGGGTTTGCCAACGAGCAGTACTTC; CDR3 protein: CASSFRTGFANEQYF
V gene: TRBV5-1; J gene: TRBJ2-1; D gene: TRBD2; clone size: -; CDR3 DNA: TGCGCCAGCAGCTTGTTGTCGAGCGGGAGAAGTGGCAATGAGCAGTTCTTC; CDR3 protein: CASSLLSSGRSGNEQFF
V gene: TRBV5-1; J gene: TRBJ2-1; D gene: TRBD2; clone size: -; CDR3 DNA: TGCGCCAGCAGCGCCTTAAGCGGGAGCTCCTACAATGAGCAGTTCTTC; CDR3 protein: CASSALSGSSYNEQFF
V gene: TRBV27; J gene: TRBJ1-1; D gene: TRBD1; clone size: -; CDR3 DNA: TGTGCCAGCAGTTTTACAGGGGGCCATGACACTGAAGCTTTCTTT; CDR3 protein: CASSFTGGHDTEAFF
V gene: TRBV13; J gene: TRBJ2-7; D gene: -; clone size: -; CDR3 DNA: TGTGCCAGCAGCTTACGCGGGGCTGTCGGTTACGAGCAGTACTTC; CDR3 protein: CASSLRGAVGYEQYF
V gene: TRBV5-4; J gene: TRBJ2-7; D gene: TRBD2; clone size: -; CDR3 DNA: TGTGCCAGCAGCCCTGGACTAGCCTCCTACGAGCAGTACTTC; CDR3 protein: CASSPGLASYEQYF
V gene: TRBV7-9; J gene: TRBJ2-6; D gene: -; clone size: -; CDR3 DNA: TGTGCCAGCAGCTTACCTCCTGGGGCCAACGTCCTGACTTTC; CDR3 protein: CASSLPPGANVLTF
V gene: TRBV6-1; J gene: TRBJ1-1; D gene: -; clone size: -; CDR3 DNA: TGTGCCAGCAGAGAAGGACACCGTATGTGGACTGAAGCTTTCTTT; CDR3 protein: CASREGHRMWTEAFF
V gene: TRBV5-1; J gene: TRBJ1-1; D gene: TRBD1; clone size: -; CDR3 DNA: TGCGCCAGCAGCGCGGACAGGGGGAACACTGAAGCTTTCTTT; CDR3 protein: CASSADRGNTEAFF
V gene: TRBV6-1; J gene: TRBJ1-4; D gene: -; clone size: -; CDR3 DNA: TGTGCCAGCAGTGACTTGAGAGCCCCAACTAATGAAAAACTGTTTTTT; CDR3 protein: CASSDLRAPTNEKLFF
V gene: TRBV9; J gene: TRBJ2-3; D gene: -; clone size: -; CDR3 DNA: TGTGCCAGCAGTTCACGGTCTAGCACAGATACGCAGTATTTT; CDR3 protein: CASSSRSSTDTQYF
V gene: TRBV11-2; J gene: TRBJ1-4; D gene: -; clone size: -; CDR3 DNA: TGTGCCAGCAGCTTAGGGCGAGGTGGAGGGGAAAAACTGTTTTTT; CDR3 protein: CASSLGRGGGEKLFF
V gene: TRBV28; J gene: TRBJ1-2; D gene: TRBD1; clone size: -; CDR3 DNA: TGTGCCAGCATCCAGGACAGGGGCTATGGCTACACCTTC; CDR3 protein: CASIQDRGYGYTF
V gene: TRBV2; J gene: TRBJ1-5; D gene: TRBD1; clone size: -; CDR3 DNA: TGTGCCAGCAGATCTCAGGGACAGAGCAATCAGCCCCAGCATTTT; CDR3 protein: CASRSQGQSNQPQHF
V gene: TRBV19; J gene: TRBJ1-4; D gene: TRBD1; clone size: -; CDR3 DNA: TGTGCCAGTAATTTCGGGCAGGGGGGTGAAAAACTGTTTTTT; CDR3 protein: CASNFGQGGEKLFF
V gene: TRBV6-5; J gene: TRBJ1-5; D gene: TRBD1; clone size: -; CDR3 DNA: TGTGCCAGCAGAAGACAGGGTGGAGGCAATCAGCCCCAGCATTTT; CDR3 protein: CASRRQGGGNQPQHF
V gene: TRBV19; J gene: TRBJ1-2; D gene: TRBD1; clone size: -; CDR3 DNA: TGTGCCAGTAACGACAGGGCAAACTATGGCTACACCTTC; CDR3 protein: CASNDRANYGYTF
V gene: TRBV5-5; J gene: TRBJ2-5; D gene: -; clone size: -; CDR3 DNA: TGTGCCAGCAGCTTGGCCGTAGAGACCCAGTACTTC; CDR3 protein: CASSLAVETQYF
V gene: TRBV18; J gene: TRBJ1-2; D gene: -; clone size: -; CDR3 DNA: TGTGCCAGCTCACCAGGGCCCTCTAACTATGGCTACACCTTC; CDR3 protein: CASSPGPSNYGYTF
V gene: TRBV2; J gene: TRBJ1-5; D gene: -; clone size: -; CDR3 DNA: TGTGCCAGCTCCAACACGGGCCCGGGGCAGCCCCAGCATTTT; CDR3 protein: CASSNTGPGQPQHF
V gene: TRBV5-1; J gene: TRBJ1-2; D gene: -; clone size: -; CDR3 DNA: TGCGCCAGCAGCTTGGAATGGGGTACAGAGGGCTATGGCTACACCTTC; CDR3 protein: CASSLEWGTEGYGYTF
V gene: TRBV14; J gene: TRBJ1-3; D gene: TRBD1; clone size: -; CDR3 DNA: TGTGCCAGCAGCCAAGGACAGGGGAGCCCCTCTGGAAACACCATATATTTT; CDR3 protein: CASSQGQGSPSGNTIYF
V gene: TRBV4-1; J gene: TRBJ1-1; D gene: -; clone size: -; CDR3 DNA: TGCGCCAGCAGCCAAGGGGAGGGGCCGAACACTGAAGCTTTCTTT; CDR3 protein: CASSQGEGPNTEAFF
V gene: TRBV10-3; J gene: TRBJ1-3; D gene: -; clone size: -; CDR3 DNA: TGTGCCATCAGTGAATGGCGGACTAGCTCTGGAAACACCATATATTTT; CDR3 protein: CAISEWRTSSGNTIYF
V gene: TRBV10-3; J gene: TRBJ2-7; D gene: -; clone size: -; CDR3 DNA: TGTGCCATCAGTGAATCGGAGTCCTACGAGCAGTACTTC; CDR3 protein: CAISESESYEQYF
V gene: TRBV7-2; J gene: TRBJ1-1; D gene: TRBD1; clone size: -; CDR3 DNA: TGTGCCAGCAGCCCCGGGACAGGGGCGTCCACTGAAGCTTTCTTT; CDR3 protein: CASSPGTGASTEAFF
V gene: TRBV5-1; J gene: TRBJ2-5; D gene: TRBD1; clone size: -; CDR3 DNA: TGCGCCAGCAGCTTACTTGGGTTGGGGACAGGTCCCGAGACCCAGTACTTC; CDR3 protein: CASSLLGLGTGPETQYF
V gene: TRBV27; J gene: TRBJ2-7; D gene: TRBD1; clone size: -; CDR3 DNA: TGTGCCAGCACCTACAACCGGGACAGTTACGAGCAGTACTTC; CDR3 protein: CASTYNRDSYEQYF
V gene: TRBV18; J gene: TRBJ2-1; D gene: TRBD2; clone size: -; CDR3 DNA: TGTGCCAGCTCGCCGGGGACTAGCGGGGGTATCAATGAGCAGTTCTTC; CDR3 protein: CASSPGTSGGINEQFF
V gene: TRBV3-1/TRBV3-2; J gene: TRBJ2-3; D gene: -; clone size: once; CDR3 DNA: TGTGCCAGCAGCCGACACCAAGATACGCAGTATTTT; CDR3 protein: CASSRHQDTQYF
V gene: TRBV5-1; J gene: TRBJ2-7; D gene: TRBD1; clone size: once; CDR3 DNA: TGCGCCAGCAGCGGGACCGGGGACAGGGGGCACAACGAGCAGTACTTC; CDR3 protein: CASSGTGDRGHNEQYF
V gene: TRBV7-9; J gene: TRBJ2-7; D gene: TRBD1; clone size: -; CDR3 DNA: TGTGCCAGCACTTCCGGGACAGGGGCCTTCCGAGTGTACTTC; CDR3 protein: CASTSGTGAFRVYF
V gene: TRBV5-1; J gene: TRBJ1-5; D gene: -; clone size: few; CDR3 DNA: TGCGCCAGCAGCTTGGGACCGGAGCAGCCCCAGCATTTT; CDR3 protein: CASSLGPEQPQHF
V gene: TRBV28; J gene: TRBJ1-1; D gene: -; clone size: -; CDR3 DNA: -; CDR3 protein: CASSSSHFGKGVTEAFF